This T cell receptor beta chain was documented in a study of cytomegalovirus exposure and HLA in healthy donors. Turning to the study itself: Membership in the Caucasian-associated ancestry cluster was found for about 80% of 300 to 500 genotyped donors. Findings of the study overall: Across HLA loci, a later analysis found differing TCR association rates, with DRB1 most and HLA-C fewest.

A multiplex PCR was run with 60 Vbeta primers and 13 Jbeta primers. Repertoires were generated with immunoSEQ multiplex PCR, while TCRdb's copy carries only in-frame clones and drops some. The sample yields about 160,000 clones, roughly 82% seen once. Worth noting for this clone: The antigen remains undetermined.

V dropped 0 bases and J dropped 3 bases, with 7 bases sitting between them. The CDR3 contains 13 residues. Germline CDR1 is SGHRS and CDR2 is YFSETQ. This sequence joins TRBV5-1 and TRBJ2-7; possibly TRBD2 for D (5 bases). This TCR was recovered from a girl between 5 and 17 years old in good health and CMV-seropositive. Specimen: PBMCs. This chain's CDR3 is CASSLASNYEQYF. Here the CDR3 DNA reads TGCGCCAGCAGCTTGGCTAGCAACTACGAGCAGTACTTC.